The subject of this entry is one T cell receptor beta chain. No antigen is known for it. There are no base qualities to consult, and no much larger clone falls within one base. Taken with the paper, the label for time point translates to: cells obtained before transplantation from donor or recipient. CD3+CD4+ and CD3+CD8+ populations were FACS-sorted from unstimulated pre-transplant donor and recipient cells taken from spleen or lymph nodes. This specimen belongs to a study of graft-versus-host responses after intestinal transplantation (dated by TCRdb to the early 2020s). With regard to the full study: The transplants that recipients received were multivisceral, liver-intestinal, or isolated intestinal. Anti-thymocyte globulin induction was given to all recipients, followed by maintenance tacrolimus and steroids for 3 to 4 years. Graft-versus-host and host-versus-graft alloreactive T cell clones were tracked in the graft, circulation and bone marrow after intestinal transplantation using bulk TCR-beta CDR3 sequencing. To identify alloreactive clones, pre-transplant mixed lymphocyte reaction products were sequenced and then compared with unstimulated pre-transplant donor and recipient T cells. A cohort of roughly 25 intestinal transplant recipients, including one retransplant, was enrolled, and a few patients lacking pretransplant specimens were excluded. A peak of at least 4% donor T cells among recipient peripheral blood mononuclear cells was the definition used for donor T cell macrochimerism. Rather than going through the commercial service, samples from a few later patients were sequenced in-house on an Illumina MiSeq and processed with MiXCR.

Library prep was done by the immunoSEQ multiplex PCR assay. In most patients, genomic DNA was isolated using the Qiagen DNeasy Blood and Tissue Kit and sent frozen to Adaptive Biotechnologies for TCR sequencing. For most patients, high-throughput TCR-beta CDR3 sequencing of genomic DNA was performed by Adaptive Biotechnologies. As for the original processing: TCR sequencing data for over 15 patients were retrieved from Adaptive's ImmunoSEQ software; three other patients were processed with MiXCR and VDJtools. To correct CD4 versus CD8 sorting errors, any sequence found in both subsets at a frequency ratio below 5:1 was removed. CDR3 nucleotide sequences shared between donor and recipient were removed because the origin of such sequences could not be assigned. To be classed as alloreactive, a clone needed at least 2-fold expansion over unstimulated cells and a minimum CFSE-low frequency of 0.002% (template counts) or 0.001% (read counts). A clone was considered mappable if detected in the sequenced pre-transplant spleen, lymph node, or MLR CFSE-low populations of the donor or recipient. Cumulative frequency of alloreactive clones was calculated as a percentage of all sequences weighted by copy number. Entries here come from immuneACCESS through TCRdb and include only in-frame sequences with V and J called. Some clones fail to appear in such tables; in the studies checked, an unresolved V gene covers under half of the shortfall, and the cause of the remainder is unknown. For V, J and clone size, that table is used; D and trimming come from the DNA. This sample has 80,000 to 100,000 clones in its table, and roughly 91% of those were observed once. The ten largest make up roughly 0.17% of the sample.

The study at large found these results: Peak levels of circulating GvH clones were associated with declines in HvG clones early after transplant. Conclusions were limited by the relatively low number and heterogeneity of intestinal transplant patients. GvH clones turned up in recipient bone marrow, with some appearing earlier in ileal mucosa or blood, a pattern consistent with an intestinal mucosal origin. Patients with donor T cell macrochimerism had high GvH to HvG T cell clonal ratios in their allografts.

The receptor comes from a human donor who was the organ donor for an intestinal transplant. The sequencing used unstimulated CD4+ T cells sorted from spleen or lymph node cells, collected before transplant.

The CDR3 region has the sequence CASSTTGRRVDTQYF. Read as DNA, the sequence is TGTGCCAGCAGTACTACGGGGAGGCGGGTGGATACGCAGTATTTT. The chain couples TRBV7-9 to TRBJ2-3, and possibly TRBD2, on 6 matching bases. At the junction V is shortened by 6 bases and J by 6 bases, with 19 bases in between. CDR1 and CDR2 are read off the germline V gene (reference sequence) as SEHNR and FQNEAQ. Including the terminal cysteine and phenylalanine, the CDR3 comprises 15 residues. The DNA shown is the 45-base CDR3, in frame from base 1.